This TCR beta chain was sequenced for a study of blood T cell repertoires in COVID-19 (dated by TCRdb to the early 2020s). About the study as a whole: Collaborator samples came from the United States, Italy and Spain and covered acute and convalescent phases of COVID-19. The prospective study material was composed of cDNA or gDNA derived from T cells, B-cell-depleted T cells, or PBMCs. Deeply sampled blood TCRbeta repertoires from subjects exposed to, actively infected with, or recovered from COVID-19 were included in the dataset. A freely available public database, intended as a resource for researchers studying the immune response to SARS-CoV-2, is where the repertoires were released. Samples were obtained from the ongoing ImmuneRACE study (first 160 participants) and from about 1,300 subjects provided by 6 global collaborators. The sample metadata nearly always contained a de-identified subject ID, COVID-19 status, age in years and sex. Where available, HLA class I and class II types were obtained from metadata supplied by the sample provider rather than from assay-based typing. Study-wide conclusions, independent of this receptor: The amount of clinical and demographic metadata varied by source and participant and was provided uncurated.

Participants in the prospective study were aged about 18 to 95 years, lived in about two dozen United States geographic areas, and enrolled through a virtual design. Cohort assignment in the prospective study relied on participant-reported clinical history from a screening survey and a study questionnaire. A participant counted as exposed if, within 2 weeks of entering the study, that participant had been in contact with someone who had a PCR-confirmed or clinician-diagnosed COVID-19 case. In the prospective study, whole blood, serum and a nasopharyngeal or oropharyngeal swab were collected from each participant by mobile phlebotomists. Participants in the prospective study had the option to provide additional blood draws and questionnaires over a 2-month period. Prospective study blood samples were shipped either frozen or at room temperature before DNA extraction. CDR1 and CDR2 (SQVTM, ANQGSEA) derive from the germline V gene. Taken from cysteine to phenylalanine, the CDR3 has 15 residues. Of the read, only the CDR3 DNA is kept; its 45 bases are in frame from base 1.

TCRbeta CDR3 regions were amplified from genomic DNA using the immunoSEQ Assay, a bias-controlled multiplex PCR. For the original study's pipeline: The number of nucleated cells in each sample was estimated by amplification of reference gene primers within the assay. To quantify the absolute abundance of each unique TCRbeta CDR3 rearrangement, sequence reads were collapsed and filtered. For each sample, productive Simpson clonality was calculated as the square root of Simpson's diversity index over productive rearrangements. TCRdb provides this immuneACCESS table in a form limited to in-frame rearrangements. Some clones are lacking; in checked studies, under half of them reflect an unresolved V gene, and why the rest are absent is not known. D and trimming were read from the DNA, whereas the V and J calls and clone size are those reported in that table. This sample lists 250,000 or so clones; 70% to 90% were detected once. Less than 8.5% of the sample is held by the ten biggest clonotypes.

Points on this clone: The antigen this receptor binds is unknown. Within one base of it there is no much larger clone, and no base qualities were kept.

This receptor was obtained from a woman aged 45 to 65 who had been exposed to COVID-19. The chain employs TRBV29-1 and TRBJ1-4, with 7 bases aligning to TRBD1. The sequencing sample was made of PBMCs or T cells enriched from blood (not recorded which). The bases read TGCGGGGCGGGGGACAGTCACATAATTAATGAAAAACTGTTTTTT. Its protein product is CGAGDSHIINEKLFF.